This passage covers 21 T cell receptor beta chains from one sample sequenced in a study of shared clonotypes between healthy human individuals. Naivety among CD8 cells was defined by CD45RO negativity and positive CCR7 selection, thereby excluding terminally differentiated effector memory CD45RA+ cells. TCRdb's table, derived via immunoSEQ multiplex PCR, lists solely in-frame clones and lacks some. The sample lists 550,000 to 600,000 clones, about 98% occurring once. The specimen was naive CD8+ T cells sorted from blood. The receptors here all came from a man aged 25-45 years in good health.

This chain uses TRBV7-9 with TRBJ2-7, with 8 bases identical to TRBD1. After removal of 2 bases from V and 5 bases from J, the junction contained 5 bases not matched to a gene. This CDR3 is 14 amino acids long. CDR1 is SEHNR, CDR2 FQNEAQ, per germline (reference sequence). For the CDR3, the DNA is TGTGCCAGCAGCTTACCGGGACAGGCGAACGAGCAGTACTTC. It codes for CASSLPGQANEQYF. The complete variable domain, with remaining parts taken from reference TRBV7-9 and TRBJ2-7, reads DTGVSQNPRHKITKRGQNVTFRCDPISEHNRLYWYRQTLGQGPEFLTYFQNEAQLEKSRLLSDRFSAERPKGSFSTLEIQRTEQGDSAMYLCASSLPGQANEQYFGPGTRLTVT.

This chain links TRBV29-1 with TRBJ2-1; D ambiguous. The CDR3 totals 15 residues. The ends were cut back, 3 bases at V and 0 bases at J, with 12 bases in the middle. Germline CDR1 and CDR2: SQVTM and ANQGSEA. CDR3 in DNA: TGCAGCGTTGAGGGCGACGGTAGCTCCTACAATGAGCAGTTCTTC. Protein product: CSVEGDGSSYNEQFF.

The V gene is TRBV7-6, the J gene TRBJ2-1, with 11 bases that match TRBD1. With 5 bases clipped from V and 3 bases from J, the junction kept 3 bases outside the gene matches. The CDR3 consists of 15 residues. Germline V gives CDR1 SGHVS, CDR2 FNYEAQ. CDR3 DNA sequence: TGTGCCAGCAGCAGGACAGGGGGCATCTACAATGAGCAGTTCTTC. Encoded protein: CASSRTGGIYNEQFF.

The rearrangement links TRBV7-8 to TRBJ1-1; 8 bases align to TRBD1. The CDR3 runs to 16 residues. V lost 2 bases to trimming and J lost 1 base; unmatched junction nucleotides: 6. From germline, CDR1 is SGHVS and CDR2 FQNEAQ. The CDR3 loop is CASSLTYQGANTEAFF. As DNA, the CDR3 is TGTGCCAGCAGCTTAACCTATCAGGGGGCGAACACTGAAGCTTTCTTT.

V gene TRBV5-1 combines with J gene TRBJ2-2; D call uncertain. CDR1 and CDR2 (germline): SGHRS, YFSETQ. V shed 4 bases and J shed 1 base, with 23 bases lying between them. The CDR3 spans 19 residues. CDR3 amino acids: CASSLTRGSPGGNTGELFF. In DNA form, the CDR3 reads TGCGCCAGCAGCCTAACCCGAGGCAGTCCCGGTGGGAACACCGGGGAGCTGTTTTTT.

This clone was found once. This sequence joins TRBV27 and TRBJ2-7; D unresolved. The germline V and J ends were trimmed by 2 bases and 3 bases, with 8 bases remaining between them. From germline, CDR1 is MNHEY and CDR2 SMNVEV (reference sequence). CDR3 size: 13 residues. The CDR3 DNA is TGTGCCAGCAGTTTAATGCAGAGCTACGAGCAGTACTTC. This gives the protein CASSLMQSYEQYF.

The chain recombines TRBV7-9 with TRBJ2-7, with TRBD2 as a possible D gene (6 bases). This CDR3 is 15 amino acids long. From germline, CDR1 is SEHNR and CDR2 FQNEAQ (reference sequence). Trimming left V 5 bases short and J 3 bases short, with 17 bases between. The CDR3 sequence: CASSRPAGRNYEQYF. CDR3 nucleotides: TGTGCCAGCAGCCGCCCCGCGGGACGAAACTACGAGCAGTACTTC.

This rearrangement joins TRBV2 to TRBJ1-2, with 7 bases that match TRBD1. The CDR3 has 14 residues. CDR1 SNHLY and CDR2 FYNNEI come from the germline V gene. The ends lost 4 bases at V and 4 bases at J; junction bases unmatched: 6. CDR3 in DNA: TGTGCCAGCAGTGTCACCAGGGACAGCTATGGCTACACCTTC. Translating gives CASSVTRDSYGYTF.

The chain has TRBV4-1 and TRBJ2-7; TRBD2 is a possible D gene (6 bases). The CDR3 loop spans 14 amino acids. Per germline, CDR1 MGHRA and CDR2 YSYEKL. The V end was cut by 2 bases, the J end by 3 bases, with 11 bases between. In DNA, the CDR3 is TGCGCCAGCAGCCAACGGGACTGGGGCTACGAGCAGTACTTC. This translates into CASSQRDWGYEQYF.

The chain is built from TRBV29-1 and TRBJ2-1; D is possibly TRBD1 (5 bases). The germline V gene has CDR1 SQVTM and CDR2 ANQGSEA. V lost 5 bases, J lost 8 bases, and 13 bases lay in between. The CDR3 length is 12 residues. This chain's CDR3 is CSVITQGHEQFF. In nucleotides, the CDR3 is TGCAGCGTTATTACTCAGGGCCATGAGCAGTTCTTC.

The rearrangement uses TRBV5-1 and TRBJ2-7; TRBD1 aligns across 9 bases. V dropped 4 bases and J dropped 0; count of bases not matched to a gene: 2. This CDR3 comprises 14 residues. The V gene's germline CDR1 is SGHRS and CDR2 YFSETQ. This chain's CDR3 is CASSGTGPSYEQYF. The CDR3 region has the DNA TGCGCCAGCAGCGGGACAGGGCCCTCCTACGAGCAGTACTTC.

This clone was found once. The chain is built from TRBV6-6 and TRBJ2-1; maybe TRBD1 (5 bases). This CDR3 spans 12 amino acids. Germline loops: CDR1 MNHNY, CDR2 SVGAGI (reference sequence). V was cut by 2 bases and J by 9 bases, with 8 bases left in between. Here the CDR3 reads CASSYQGAEQFF. The CDR3 DNA reads as TGTGCCAGCAGTTACCAGGGTGCTGAGCAGTTCTTC.

The V call is TRBV19, the J call TRBJ2-7, with D perhaps being TRBD1 or TRBD2 (5 bases each). The V gene's germline CDR1 is LNHDA and CDR2 SQIVND (reference sequence). The CDR3 totals 13 residues. Trimming removed 3 bases from V and 7 bases from J, with 13 bases in between. The DNA for the CDR3 is TGTGCCAGTAGTATCGGTGGGACGGGTGAGCAGTACTTC. This sequence encodes CASSIGGTGEQYF.

In its sample, this clone was seen once. The chain couples TRBV9 to TRBJ2-7; TRBD2 matches 15 bases. V lost 1 base, J lost 0 bases, and 14 bases stayed unmatched. Germline loops: CDR1 SGDLS, CDR2 YYNGEE. CDR3 length: 21 amino acids. The chain's CDR3 is CASSVLRTSGRVLQSSYEQYF. The CDR3, as DNA: TGTGCCAGCAGCGTACTTAGGACTAGCGGGAGGGTTCTACAGAGCTCCTACGAGCAGTACTTC.

J is TRBJ1-1 and V is TRBV4-1; D not resolved. The germline V and J ends were trimmed by 0 bases and 1 base, with 3 bases remaining between them. There are 13 residues in the CDR3. Germline V lookup: CDR1 MGHRA, CDR2 YSYEKL. CDR3 in DNA: TGCGCCAGCAGCCAAGATGAGAACACTGAAGCTTTCTTT. The encoded protein is CASSQDENTEAFF.

The chain couples TRBV5-1 to TRBJ2-3, with D maybe TRBD2 (5 bases). The germline V gene has CDR1 SGHRS and CDR2 YFSETQ. The CDR3 is 16 amino acids. Deletions cut 4 bases from V and 2 bases from J, with 17 bases between. CDR3 protein: CASSRRGAEATDTQYF. In DNA form, the CDR3 reads TGCGCCAGCAGCCGACGCGGTGCGGAGGCCACAGATACGCAGTATTTT.

The chain has TRBV19 and TRBJ1-5, with D possibly matching TRBD1 (5 bases). Between the trimmed V and J ends, which lost 1 base and 2 bases, there was a span of 18 bases. The CDR3 sequence is 18 residues long. Germline V gene lookup returns CDR1 LNHDA and CDR2 SQIVND (reference sequence). The CDR3 here is CASSIVGLGVLGNQPQHF. The CDR3 DNA reads as TGTGCCAGTAGTATAGTGGGGTTGGGGGTATTGGGCAATCAGCCCCAGCATTTT.

The chain links TRBV7-8 to TRBJ2-3; 10 positions match TRBD2. CDR3 length: 17 amino acids. Germline CDR1 reads SGHVS; CDR2 reads FQNEAQ. Trimming took 1 base from V and 0 from J; bases not matched to a gene: 4. The CDR3 DNA is TGTGCCAGCAGCTTAGAGACTAGCGGGTATAGCACAGATACGCAGTATTTT. It codes for CASSLETSGYSTDTQYF.

V is TRBV27 and J is TRBJ2-2; TRBD1 matches at 10 bases. Trimming took 2 bases from V and 5 from J; bases not matched to a gene: 8. The CDR3 has 17 amino acids. Germline values: CDR1 MNHEY, CDR2 SMNVEV (reference sequence). The CDR3 region is CASSLLETGGLTGELFF. The DNA of the CDR3 is TGTGCCAGCAGTTTACTCGAGACAGGGGGCTTAACCGGGGAGCTGTTTTTT.

The CDR3 nucleotides are TGTGCCAGCAGTTCCTCTCCGGGACAGGGAGAAAAACTGTTTTTT. The encoded protein is CASSSSPGQGEKLFF. The rearrangement links TRBV6-5 to TRBJ1-4, with TRBD1 identical over 9 bases. CDR1 is MNHEY and CDR2 is SVGAGI in the germline V gene. This CDR3 has 15 amino acids. Trimming removed 4 bases from V and 8 bases from J; junction bases left unmatched: 8.

The CDR3: CASSPLGGDTDTQYF. The CDR3, as DNA: TGTGCCAGCAGCCCCTTGGGCGGGGACACAGATACGCAGTATTTT. The gene calls are TRBV7-9 and TRBJ2-3, with D perhaps TRBD2 (6 bases). The CDR3 loop spans 15 amino acids. Germline V CDR1 and CDR2: SEHNR, FQNEAQ (reference sequence). The ends were cut back, 5 bases at V and 2 bases at J, with 14 bases in the middle.